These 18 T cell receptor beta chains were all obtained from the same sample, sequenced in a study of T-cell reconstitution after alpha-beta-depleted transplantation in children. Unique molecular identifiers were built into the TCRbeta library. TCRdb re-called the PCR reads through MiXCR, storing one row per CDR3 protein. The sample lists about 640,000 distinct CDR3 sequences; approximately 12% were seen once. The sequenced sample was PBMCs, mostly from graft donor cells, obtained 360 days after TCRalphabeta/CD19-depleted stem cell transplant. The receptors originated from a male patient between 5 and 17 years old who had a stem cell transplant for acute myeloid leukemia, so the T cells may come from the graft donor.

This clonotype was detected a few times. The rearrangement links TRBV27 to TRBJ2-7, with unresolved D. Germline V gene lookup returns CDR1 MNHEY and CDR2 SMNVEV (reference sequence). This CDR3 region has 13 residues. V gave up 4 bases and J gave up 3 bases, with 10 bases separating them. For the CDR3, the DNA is TGTGCCAGCAGTTCGAGAGGTTTCTACGAGCAGTACTTC. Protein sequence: CASSSRGFYEQYF.

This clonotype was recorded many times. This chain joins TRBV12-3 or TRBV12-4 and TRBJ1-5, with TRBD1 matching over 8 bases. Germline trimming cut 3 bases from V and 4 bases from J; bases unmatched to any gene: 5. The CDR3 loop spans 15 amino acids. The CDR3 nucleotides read TGTGCCAGCAGTTTTCAGGGGGCGCTTAATCAGCCCCAGCATTTT. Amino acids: CASSFQGALNQPQHF.

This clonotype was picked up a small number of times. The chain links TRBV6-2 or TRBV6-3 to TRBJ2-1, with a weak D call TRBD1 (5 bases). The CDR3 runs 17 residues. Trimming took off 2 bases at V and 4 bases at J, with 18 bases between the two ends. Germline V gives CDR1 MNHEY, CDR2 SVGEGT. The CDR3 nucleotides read TGTGCCAGCAGTTACCCCTCTTGGGGCGGATTTTACAATGAGCAGTTCTTC. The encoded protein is CASSYPSWGGFYNEQFF.

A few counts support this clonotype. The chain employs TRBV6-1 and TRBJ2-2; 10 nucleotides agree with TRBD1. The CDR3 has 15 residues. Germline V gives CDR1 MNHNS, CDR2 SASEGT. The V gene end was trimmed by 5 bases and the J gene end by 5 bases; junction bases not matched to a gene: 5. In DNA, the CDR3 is TGTGCCAGCAGTCGACAGGGGGCTGTTACCGGGGAGCTGTTTTTT. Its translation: CASSRQGAVTGELFF.

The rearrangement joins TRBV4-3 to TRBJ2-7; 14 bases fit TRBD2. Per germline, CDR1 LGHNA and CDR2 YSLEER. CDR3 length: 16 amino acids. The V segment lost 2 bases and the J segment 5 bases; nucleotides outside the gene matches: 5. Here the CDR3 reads CASSQYGTSGSNEQYF. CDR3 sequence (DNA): TGCGCCAGCAGCCAATACGGGACTAGCGGGAGCAACGAGCAGTACTTC.

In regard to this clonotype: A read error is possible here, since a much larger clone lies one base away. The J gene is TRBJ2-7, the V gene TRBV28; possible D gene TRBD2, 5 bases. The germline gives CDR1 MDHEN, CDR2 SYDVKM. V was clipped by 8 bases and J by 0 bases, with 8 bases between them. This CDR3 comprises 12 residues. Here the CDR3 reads CASVGDSYEQYF. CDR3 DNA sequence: TGTGCCAGCGTCGGGGACTCCTACGAGCAGTACTTC.

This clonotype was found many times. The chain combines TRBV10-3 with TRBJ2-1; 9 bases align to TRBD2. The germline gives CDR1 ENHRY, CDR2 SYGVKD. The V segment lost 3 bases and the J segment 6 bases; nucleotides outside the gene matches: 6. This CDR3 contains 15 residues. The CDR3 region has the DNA TGTGCCATCAGTGAAGAACTAGCGGGTAGCAATGAGCAGTTCTTC. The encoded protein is CAISEELAGSNEQFF.

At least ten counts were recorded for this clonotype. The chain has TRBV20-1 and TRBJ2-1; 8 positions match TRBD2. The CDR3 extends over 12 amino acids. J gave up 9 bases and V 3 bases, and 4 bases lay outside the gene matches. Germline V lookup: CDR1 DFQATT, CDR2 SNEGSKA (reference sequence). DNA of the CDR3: TGCAGTGCTAGCGGGAGGGCGGGTGAGCAGTTCTTC. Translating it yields CSASGRAGEQFF.

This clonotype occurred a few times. This CDR3 reads CSVERQGLRELFF. CDR3 DNA: TGCAGCGTTGAAAGACAGGGGTTGCGGGAGCTGTTTTTT. The chain is built from TRBV29-1 and TRBJ2-2, with 8 bases matching TRBD1. Trimming took 2 bases from V and 9 from J; bases not matched to a gene: 5. The CDR3 loop spans 13 amino acids. From germline, CDR1 is SQVTM and CDR2 ANQGSEA.

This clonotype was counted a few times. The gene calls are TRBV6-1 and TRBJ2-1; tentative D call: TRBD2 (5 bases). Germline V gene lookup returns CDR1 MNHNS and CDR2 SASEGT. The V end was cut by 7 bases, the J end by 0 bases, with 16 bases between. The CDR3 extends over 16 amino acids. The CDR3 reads CASTRGAAFSYNEQFF. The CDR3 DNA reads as TGTGCCAGCACCCGGGGAGCGGCCTTCTCCTACAATGAGCAGTTCTTC.

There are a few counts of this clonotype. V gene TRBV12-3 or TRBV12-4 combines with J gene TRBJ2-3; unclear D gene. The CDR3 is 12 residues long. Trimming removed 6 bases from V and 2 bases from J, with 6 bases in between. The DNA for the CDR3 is TGTGCCAGCAGCGAGTTCACAGATACGCAGTATTTT. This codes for CASSEFTDTQYF.

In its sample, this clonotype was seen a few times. The CDR3 bases are TGCAGTGCTAGAGTTGGGAGGGGTCCCTACGAGCAGTACTTC. This gives the protein CSARVGRGPYEQYF. This chain uses TRBV20-1 with TRBJ2-7, with 7 nucleotides matching TRBD2. CDR1 is DFQATT, CDR2 SNEGSKA, per germline (reference sequence). The junction had 5 bases not matched to a gene; V was cut back by 1 base and J by 2 bases. The CDR3 runs 14 residues.

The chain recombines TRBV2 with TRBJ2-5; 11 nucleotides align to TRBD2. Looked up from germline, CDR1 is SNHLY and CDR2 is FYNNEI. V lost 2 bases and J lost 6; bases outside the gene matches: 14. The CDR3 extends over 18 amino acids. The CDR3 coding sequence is TGTGCCAGCAGTGAACCTTCCGCCGGACTAGCGGGTCGAAAGACCCAGTACTTC. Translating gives CASSEPSAGLAGRKTQYF.

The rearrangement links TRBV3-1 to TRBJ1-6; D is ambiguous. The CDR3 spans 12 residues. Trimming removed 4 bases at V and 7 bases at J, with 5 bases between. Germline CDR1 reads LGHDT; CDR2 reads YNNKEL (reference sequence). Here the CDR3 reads CASSLQNSPLHF. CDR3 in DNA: TGTGCCAGCAGCCTACAGAATTCACCCCTCCACTTT. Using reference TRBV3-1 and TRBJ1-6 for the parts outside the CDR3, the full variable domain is DTAVSQTPKYLVTQMGNDKSIKCEQNLGHDTMYWYKQDSKKFLKIMFSYNNKELIINETVPNRFSPKSPDKAHLNLHINSLELGDSAVYFCASSLQNSPLHFGNGTRLTVT.

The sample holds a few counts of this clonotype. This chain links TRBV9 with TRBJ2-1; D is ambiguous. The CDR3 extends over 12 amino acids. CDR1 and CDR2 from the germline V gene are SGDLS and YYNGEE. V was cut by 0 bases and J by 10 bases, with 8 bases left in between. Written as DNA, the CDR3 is TGTGCCAGCAGCGTAGGGGATAGCGAGCAGTTCTTC. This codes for CASSVGDSEQFF.

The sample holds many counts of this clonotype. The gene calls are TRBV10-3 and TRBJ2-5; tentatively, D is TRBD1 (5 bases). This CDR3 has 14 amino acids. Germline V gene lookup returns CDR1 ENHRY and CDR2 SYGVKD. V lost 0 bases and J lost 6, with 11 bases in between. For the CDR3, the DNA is TGTGCCATCAGTGAGTCGAAGGGGCAACAGACCCAGTACTTC. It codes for CAISESKGQQTQYF.

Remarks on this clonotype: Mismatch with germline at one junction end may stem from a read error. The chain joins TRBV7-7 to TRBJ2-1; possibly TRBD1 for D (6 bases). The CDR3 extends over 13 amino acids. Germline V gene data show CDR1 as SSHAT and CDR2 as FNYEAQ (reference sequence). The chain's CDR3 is CASSLAGQTEQFF. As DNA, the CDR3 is TGTGCTAGCAGCTTAGCAGGACAGACTGAGCAGTTCTTC.

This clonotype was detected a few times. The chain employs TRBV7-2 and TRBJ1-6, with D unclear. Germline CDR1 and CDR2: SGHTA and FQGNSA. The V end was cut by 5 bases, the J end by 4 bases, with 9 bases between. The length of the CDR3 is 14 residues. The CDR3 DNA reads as TGTGCCAGCAGCCTTGGACGGTATAATTCACCCCTCCACTTT. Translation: CASSLGRYNSPLHF.